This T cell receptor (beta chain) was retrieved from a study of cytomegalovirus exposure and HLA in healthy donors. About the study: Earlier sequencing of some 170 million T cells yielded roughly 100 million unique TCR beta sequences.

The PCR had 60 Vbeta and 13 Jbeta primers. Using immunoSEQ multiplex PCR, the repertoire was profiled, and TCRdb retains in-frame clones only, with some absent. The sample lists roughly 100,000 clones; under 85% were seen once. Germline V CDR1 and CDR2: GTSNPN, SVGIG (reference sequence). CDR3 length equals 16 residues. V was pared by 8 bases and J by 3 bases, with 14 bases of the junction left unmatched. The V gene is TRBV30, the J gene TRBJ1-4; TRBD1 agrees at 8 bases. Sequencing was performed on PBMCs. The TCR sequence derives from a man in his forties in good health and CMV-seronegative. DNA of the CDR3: TGTGCCACGCCGATAACGCAGGGGGCGCCTAATGAAAAACTGTTTTTT. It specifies CATPITQGAPNEKLFF. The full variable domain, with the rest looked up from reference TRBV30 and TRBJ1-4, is SQTIHQWPATLVQPVGSPLSLECTVEGTSNPNLYWYRQAAGRGLQLLFYSVGIGQISSEVPQNLSASRPQDRQFILSSKKLLLSDSGFYLCATPITQGAPNEKLFFGSGTQLSVL.